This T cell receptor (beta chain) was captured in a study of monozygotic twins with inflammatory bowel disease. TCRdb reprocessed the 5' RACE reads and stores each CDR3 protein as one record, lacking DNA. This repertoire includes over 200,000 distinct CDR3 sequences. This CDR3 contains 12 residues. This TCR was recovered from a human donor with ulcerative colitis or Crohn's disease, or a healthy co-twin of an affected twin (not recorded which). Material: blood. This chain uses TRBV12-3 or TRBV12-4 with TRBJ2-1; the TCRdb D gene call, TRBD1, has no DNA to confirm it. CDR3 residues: CASTMGGNEQFF.